Included here is one T cell receptor (beta chain) sequence, with context. Antigen unknown. TCRdb reprocessed the reads with MiXCR, giving one entry per CDR3 protein. The data show around 350,000 distinct CDR3 sequences, with 15% to 20% seen just once and about 10% held by the top ten. The CDR3 length is 15 residues. V dropped 8 bases and J dropped 4; count of bases not matched to a gene: 14. These data come from a study of T cell repertoires in cytomegalovirus infection. Study observations and caveats: Adding up the frequency of public TCR beta families identified people who carried CMV plus the relevant HLA.

The receptor was derived from a human donor in good health (CMV status not recorded). Some clones in this sample may be carry-over from other donors' samples. The V and J genes are TRBV5-3 and TRBJ1-2; TRBD1 matches 7 bases. TRBV5-3 is placed among ORFs of uncertain function. Input material: PBMCs. The CDR3 DNA is TGTGCCAGCAGCCCAATCGGACAGGAGTTCTATGGCTACACCTTC. The encoded protein is CASSPIGQEFYGYTF.